A selection of T cell receptor beta chains follows, all from one sample in a study of blood T cells in healthy people across ages. In TCRdb, the 5' RACE reads were re-called with MiXCR into one record per CDR3 protein. This sample carries around 900,000 distinct CDR3 sequences, more than 25% of them seen once, and the ten largest clones take roughly 17%. Sample: blood. The receptors shown here come from a woman older than 75 in good health. Each CDR3 is given with its conserved first and last residue. The order of the fields is D gene, V gene, J gene, clone size, CDR3 DNA, CDR3 protein. D genes are given only for firm matches. The size field is filled for only some rows; it gives once, few, many or a size class.

D: .; V: TRBV12-3/TRBV12-4; J: TRBJ1-5; size: .; DNA: TGTGCCAGCAGTTCCTCAGGGCCCCAGCATTTT; CDR3: CASSSSGPQHF
D: .; V: TRBV21-1; J: TRBJ2-6; size: few; DNA: TGTGCCAGCAGCAAAAAGGGGTCTTCGACAGGGGGCAAAGGAGTATTCTCTGGGGCCAACGTCCTGACTTTC; CDR3: CASSKKGSSTGGKGVFSGANVLTF
D: TRBD1; V: TRBV5-1; J: TRBJ2-1; size: many; DNA: TGCGCCAGCAGCCTACGGACAGGGGTCGCGGAGCAGTTCTTC; CDR3: CASSLRTGVAEQFF
D: .; V: TRBV3-1; J: TRBJ1-1; size: .; DNA: TGTGCCAGCAGCCAAGATCGTACAGGGCCGATGAACACTGAAGCTTTCTTT; CDR3: CASSQDRTGPMNTEAFF
D: TRBD2; V: TRBV20-1; J: TRBJ2-1; size: .; DNA: TGCAGTGCCAGCACCGGGACTAGCGGGAGCTCTAATGAGCAGTTCTTC; CDR3: CSASTGTSGSSNEQFF
D: TRBD1; V: TRBV7-2; J: TRBJ1-5; size: .; DNA: TGTGCCAGCAGCTTAGGACAGGGAGGTCGGCCCCAGCATTTT; CDR3: CASSLGQGGRPQHF
D: TRBD1; V: TRBV15; J: TRBJ2-3; size: many; DNA: TGTGCCACCAGCAGGACTGGGACAGCTCAAGGGGATACGCAGTATTTT; CDR3: CATSRTGTAQGDTQYF
D: .; V: TRBV2; J: TRBJ1-2; size: .; DNA: TGTACCAGCGGGAGGGTGTCAGGCTACACCTTC; CDR3: CTSGRVSGYTF
D: TRBD2; V: TRBV29-1; J: TRBJ2-5; size: many; DNA: TGCAGCCCCCCCGGGTCGGGGGGATTCCGGGAGACCCAGTACTTC; CDR3: CSPPGSGGFRETQYF
D: .; V: TRBV30; J: TRBJ2-1; size: few; DNA: TGTGCCGGTTGGAGAGGTAGCGAGAACAATGAGCAGTTCTTC; CDR3: CAGWRGSENNEQFF
D: .; V: TRBV24-1; J: TRBJ2-7; size: many; DNA: TGTGCCACCAGTGATTTCTACGAGCAGTACTTC; CDR3: CATSDFYEQYF
D: .; V: TRBV13; J: TRBJ2-5; size: .; DNA: TGTGCCAGCAGCTTAAGTCGACCCAGCGGGGAGACCCAGTACTTC; CDR3: CASSLSRPSGETQYF
D: .; V: TRBV6-2/TRBV6-3; J: TRBJ2-5; size: many; DNA: TGTGCCAGCAGGCCCTATACAGGGATTGAGACCCAGTACTTC; CDR3: CASRPYTGIETQYF
D: .; V: TRBV11-1; J: TRBJ2-1; size: many; DNA: TGTGCCAGCAGCTTAGTGGCTAGGGGCCACAATGAGCAGTTCTTC; CDR3: CASSLVARGHNEQFF
D: .; V: TRBV21-1; J: TRBJ2-1; size: few; DNA: TGTGCCAGCAGCAAAGTGATGCAGGGTTCCTACAATGAGCAGTTCTTC; CDR3: CASSKVMQGSYNEQFF
D: .; V: TRBV6-6; J: TRBJ2-1; size: many; DNA: TGTGCCAGCAGGGAACGAAGGGAGCAGTTCTTC; CDR3: CASRERREQFF
D: .; V: TRBV7-2; J: TRBJ2-1; size: .; DNA: TGTGCCAGCAGCTCTCGACAGGTGAAGTACAATGAGCAGTTCTTC; CDR3: CASSSRQVKYNEQFF
D: TRBD2; V: TRBV7-9; J: TRBJ2-3; size: many; DNA: TGTGCCAGCAGCCCCGGGACTAGCGGGGAGACAGATACGCAGTATTTT; CDR3: CASSPGTSGETDTQYF
D: .; V: TRBV5-1; J: TRBJ2-4; size: many; DNA: TGCGCCAGCAGCGGGACATCCAAAAACATTCAGTACTTC; CDR3: CASSGTSKNIQYF
D: .; V: TRBV6-5; J: TRBJ2-3; size: .; DNA: TGTGCCTCCCAGGGGGAAGGCGGGGGGGATACGCAGTATTTT; CDR3: CASQGEGGGDTQYF
D: .; V: TRBV6-1; J: TRBJ2-2; size: .; DNA: TGTGCCAGCAGCCGTCAGGTCGGAGGCGGGGAGCTGTTTTTT; CDR3: CASSRQVGGGELFF
D: TRBD1; V: TRBV4-2; J: TRBJ1-5; size: many; DNA: TGTGCCAGCAGCCGGGGACAGTTCAATCAGCCCCAGCATTTT; CDR3: CASSRGQFNQPQHF
D: .; V: TRBV6-5; J: TRBJ2-1; size: few; DNA: TGTGCCAGCAGTTACCGGAATGGTGAGCAGTTCTTC; CDR3: CASSYRNGEQFF
D: TRBD1; V: TRBV4-2; J: TRBJ1-2; size: .; DNA: TGTGCCAGCAGCCAAGGGGGACAGCCTTATGGCTACACCTTC; CDR3: CASSQGGQPYGYTF
D: .; V: TRBV3-1; J: TRBJ2-3; size: many; DNA: TGTGCCAGCAGCCCTGAATTGAGGAGCACAGATACGCAGTATTTT; CDR3: CASSPELRSTDTQYF
D: .; V: TRBV5-5; J: TRBJ1-4; size: many; DNA: TGTGCCAGTCAAAGGCAGCGCCTCACAACTAATGAAAAACTGTTTTTT; CDR3: CASQRQRLTTNEKLFF
D: .; V: TRBV6-2/TRBV6-3; J: TRBJ2-5; size: .; DNA: TGTGCCAGCAGTCCCCGACCCCGGACCCTATCCCGCAATGAGCAGTACTTC; CDR3: CASSPRPRTLSRNEQYF
D: .; V: TRBV7-2; J: TRBJ1-2; size: .; DNA: TGTGCCAGCAGCTTAGGACAGTCCTTTACGTATGGCTACACCTTC; CDR3: CASSLGQSFTYGYTF
D: TRBD1; V: TRBV20-1; J: TRBJ2-3; size: many; DNA: TGCAGTGCCAGGACAGGGGCAGATACGCAGTATTTT; CDR3: CSARTGADTQYF
D: TRBD1; V: TRBV3-1; J: TRBJ1-2; size: .; DNA: TGTGCCAGCAGCCATATAGGACAGGGGGCGAAAGGCTACACCTTC; CDR3: CASSHIGQGAKGYTF
D: TRBD1; V: TRBV7-2; J: TRBJ2-6; size: many; DNA: TGTGCCAGCAGCTTGGGACAGATTGCCAACGTCCTGACTTTC; CDR3: CASSLGQIANVLTF
D: .; V: TRBV20-1; J: TRBJ1-2; size: once; DNA: TGCAGTGCTAGCTCGCCACTCCGGGGGGGCTACACCTTC; CDR3: CSASSPLRGGYTF
D: TRBD1; V: TRBV5-1; J: TRBJ1-1; size: .; DNA: TGCGCCAGCAGCCCCGGGACAGGGTATCTCGCTTTCTTT; CDR3: CASSPGTGYLAFF
D: TRBD1; V: TRBV20-1; J: TRBJ1-2; size: many; DNA: TGCAGTGCTCCCAGGACAGGGTTTGATGGCTACACCTTC; CDR3: CSAPRTGFDGYTF
D: .; V: TRBV20-1; J: TRBJ1-1; size: few; DNA: TGCAGTTCGACAACCGGGACCCTGAACACTGAAGCTTTCTTT; CDR3: CSSTTGTLNTEAFF
D: .; V: TRBV7-9; J: TRBJ2-5; size: many; DNA: TGTGCCAGCAGCTTGGACCTCGGCTTAGGGGAGACCCAGTACTTC; CDR3: CASSLDLGLGETQYF
D: .; V: TRBV21-1; J: TRBJ2-5; size: .; DNA: TGTGCCAGCAACTACAGGGGGTCATTCTCTGGGTGGTACTTC; CDR3: CASNYRGSFSGWYF
D: .; V: TRBV7-2; J: TRBJ2-4; size: many; DNA: TGTGCCAGCAGCTTAGCGGGGGGGCCTGTAAACATTCAGTACTTC; CDR3: CASSLAGGPVNIQYF
D: TRBD2; V: TRBV12-3/TRBV12-4; J: TRBJ2-3; size: many; DNA: TGTGCCAGCAGGCTTCTAGCGGGGAGCACAGATACGCAGTATTTT; CDR3: CASRLLAGSTDTQYF
D: TRBD1; V: TRBV24-1; J: TRBJ2-1; size: many; DNA: TGTGCCACCAGTGATTCCCTCAGACAGGGATTAATCGGGAATGAGCAGTTCTTC; CDR3: CATSDSLRQGLIGNEQFF
D: .; V: TRBV20-1; J: TRBJ2-1; size: many; DNA: TGCAGTGCTCTTTACCGGGACTTTCCTTTGGATGAGCAGTTCTTC; CDR3: CSALYRDFPLDEQFF
D: TRBD1; V: TRBV30; J: TRBJ2-7; size: many; DNA: TGTGCCTCAGGGGGCTTATCCTACGAGCAGTACTTC; CDR3: CASGGLSYEQYF
D: .; V: TRBV11-2; J: TRBJ2-7; size: once; DNA: TGTGCCAGCAGCTGGGGGCTTAGCGGCAACGAGCAGTACTTC; CDR3: CASSWGLSGNEQYF
D: .; V: TRBV27; J: TRBJ1-6; size: many; DNA: TGTGCCAGCAGGGTGACGGGCCATAATTCACCCCTCCACTTT; CDR3: CASRVTGHNSPLHF
D: .; V: TRBV24-1; J: TRBJ2-1; size: .; DNA: TGTGCCCCCAGTGAAGAAGGGGCCAATGAGCAGTTCTTC; CDR3: CAPSEEGANEQFF
D: .; V: TRBV19; J: TRBJ2-7; size: .; DNA: TGTGCCAGTAGTATAGGGGTAGGTGGGGGGCACTCCTACAATGAGCAGTACTTC; CDR3: CASSIGVGGGHSYNEQYF